Presented here are 5 T cell receptor beta chains from one specimen sequenced in a study of T-cell memory formation after mild COVID-19 (dated by TCRdb to 2020 to 2022). Receptors were amplified or captured by 5' RACE. The listed sequencing device is Illumina NovaSeq 6000. TCRdb passed the public sequencing reads through fastp at Q25 and MiXCR, retaining productive beta sequences. Rows are unified per CDR3 protein, each entry keeping the most common DNA and genes. Present in this sample are 200,000 to 250,000 distinct CDR3 sequences, around 8.8% of which were seen just once. The ten biggest clones cover 3.5% to 4% of the sample. Sequencing was carried out using PBMCs or a T cell subset sorted from them (not recorded which). These receptors originate from a man aged 18 to 29 who had mild COVID-19 (a few samples of this study predate the infection). The sample titles of this study are shuffled in the database, so cell type and time point are left out; the donor was told from shared clones.

This clonotype was counted at least ten times. V is TRBV3-1 and J is TRBJ2-2; 11 bases match TRBD2. Germline CDR1 LGHDT, CDR2 YNNKEL (reference sequence). The CDR3 covers 17 residues. Trimming took 4 bases from V and 4 from J; bases not matched to a gene: 8. The CDR3 DNA follows: TGTGCCAGCAGCCCTCATACTAGCGGGGGCGTCACCGGGGAGCTGTTTTTT. It specifies CASSPHTSGGVTGELFF.

The rearrangement links TRBV4-3 to TRBJ1-3; D gene ambiguous. The CDR3 totals 15 residues. V shed 4 bases and J shed 4 bases, with 14 bases lying between them. CDR1 is LGHNA and CDR2 is YSLEER in the germline V gene. The CDR3 protein is CASSPRWGPGNTIYF. The CDR3 DNA follows: TGCGCCAGCAGCCCCCGGTGGGGTCCGGGAAACACCATATATTTT.

The rearrangement links TRBV7-2 to TRBJ2-2, with D maybe TRBD1 (6 bases). The CDR3 is 15 residues long. V lost 1 base and J 6 bases, leaving 12 bases between the germline ends. Germline CDR1 and CDR2: SGHTA and FQGNSA. The CDR3 loop reads CASSLGVQGSGELFF. The CDR3 nucleotides are TGTGCCAGCAGCTTAGGCGTACAGGGATCCGGGGAGCTGTTTTTT.

The rearrangement uses TRBV4-3 and TRBJ2-1; the D gene is possibly TRBD2 (6 bases). Germline loops: CDR1 LGHNA, CDR2 YSLEER. The V end lost 0 bases, the J end lost 7 bases, and 13 bases lay between the germline ends. The CDR3 spans 15 residues. CDR3 protein: CASSQEMAGPNEQFF. CDR3 bases: TGCGCCAGCAGCCAAGAGATGGCGGGGCCGAATGAGCAGTTCTTC.

The rearrangement joins TRBV19 to TRBJ1-5; D unclear. This CDR3 has 15 residues. Trimming shortened V by 7 bases and J by 3 bases, and 16 bases separated the two germline ends. Per germline, CDR1 LNHDA and CDR2 SQIVND (reference sequence). Written as DNA, the CDR3 is TGTGCCAGTACCTCTACTTCAAAGGCCAATCAGCCCCAGCATTTT. Translation gives CASTSTSKANQPQHF.